This T cell receptor beta chain appears in the sequencing data of a study of blood T cell repertoires in COVID-19. Study information: Sources were T cells, B-cell-depleted T cells, or PBMCs; the material itself was cDNA or gDNA.

The germline V and J ends were trimmed by 4 bases and 8 bases, with 14 bases remaining between them. Germline V gene data show CDR1 as KGHSH and CDR2 as LQKENI. The CDR3 extends over 13 amino acids. Sequencing used immunoSEQ multiplex PCR; TCRdb keeps in-frame clones, though not all of them. Here the sample spans 150,000 to 200,000 clones, approximately 80% being singletons. Which cohort a participant joined came from the clinical history participants gave. The sequencing sample was made of PBMCs or T cells enriched from blood (not recorded which). This rearrangement joins TRBV18 to TRBJ1-1; D perhaps matches TRBD1 (6 bases). This clonotype was sampled from a man between 45 and 60 years old who had recovered from COVID-19. CDR3 region: CASSLGQMDEAFF. As DNA, the CDR3 is TGTGCCAGCTCACTCGGACAGATGGACGAAGCTTTCTTT.